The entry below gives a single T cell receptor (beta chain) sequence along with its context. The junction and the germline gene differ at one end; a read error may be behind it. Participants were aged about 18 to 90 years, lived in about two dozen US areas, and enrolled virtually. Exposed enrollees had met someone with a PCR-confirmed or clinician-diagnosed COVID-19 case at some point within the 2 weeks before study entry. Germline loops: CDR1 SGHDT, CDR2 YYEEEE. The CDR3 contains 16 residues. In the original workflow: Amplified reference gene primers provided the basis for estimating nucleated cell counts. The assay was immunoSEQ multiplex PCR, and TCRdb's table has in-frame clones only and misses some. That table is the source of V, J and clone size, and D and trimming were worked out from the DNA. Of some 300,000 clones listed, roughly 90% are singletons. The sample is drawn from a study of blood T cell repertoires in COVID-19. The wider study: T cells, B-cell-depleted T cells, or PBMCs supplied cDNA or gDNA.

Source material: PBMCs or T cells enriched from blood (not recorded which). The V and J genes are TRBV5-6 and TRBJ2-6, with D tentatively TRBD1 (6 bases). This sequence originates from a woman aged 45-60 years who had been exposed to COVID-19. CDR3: CASRLGHRAGANVLTF. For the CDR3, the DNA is TGTGCCAGCAGGTTGGGCCACAGGGCTGGGGCCAACGTCCTGACTTTC.